These 20 T cell receptor beta chains originate from one sample sequenced in a study of CD8+CD57+ T cells in acquired aplastic anemia. The use of genomic DNA as template underpinned the TCR beta VDJ and CDR3 profiling. From the reads, TCRdb called clonotypes with MiXCR, one entry per CDR3 protein. This sample has 95,000 to 150,000 distinct CDR3 sequences; 45% to 60% occur once, and the top ten carry around 27%. CD8+CD57+ cell expansion had been shown by flow cytometry in patients chosen for sequencing. Sequencing used sorted CD4+, CD8+, or CD8+CD57+ T cells (not recorded which) from PBMCs. The receptors stem from a human donor with aplastic anemia.

The chain recombines TRBV12-3 or TRBV12-4 with TRBJ2-1, with 7 bases identical to TRBD1. This CDR3 has 12 amino acids. V was pared by 5 bases and J by 11 bases, with 6 bases of the junction left unmatched. CDR3 coding DNA: TGTGCCAGCAGTATAGACAGGGCAAAGCAGTTCTTC. Encoded protein: CASSIDRAKQFF.

This clonotype has ten or more counts. CDR3 DNA: TGCAGTGCTAGAGATCCGGAACAGGGGCCTTACGAGCAGTACTTC. This encodes CSARDPEQGPYEQYF. The chain links TRBV20-1 to TRBJ2-7; 7 bases fit TRBD1. Germline V gene sequence: CDR1 DFQATT, CDR2 SNEGSKA (reference sequence). After removal of 0 bases from V and 4 bases from J, the junction contained 9 bases not matched to a gene. The CDR3 covers 15 residues.

Regarding this clonotype: A much larger clone lies a single base off, so this may be a read error. The J gene is TRBJ2-2, the V gene TRBV6-1, with 10 bases lining up with TRBD2. Germline V gives CDR1 MNHNS, CDR2 SASEGT. This CDR3 has 16 amino acids. The CDR3 nucleotides are TGTGCCGGCAGTCAAAGCCCCGGGACTAGCGTCGGGGAGCTGTTTTTT. Encoded protein: CAGSQSPGTSVGELFF.

The chain links TRBV24-1 to TRBJ2-3; the match to TRBD2 covers 12 bases. This CDR3 contains 16 residues. J lost 7 bases, V lost 3 bases, and 7 bases had no gene match. CDR1 is KGHDR, CDR2 SFDVKD, per germline. The chain's CDR3 is CATSDPSGRAGNTQYF. Written as DNA, the CDR3 is TGTGCCACCAGTGATCCTAGCGGGAGGGCCGGAAATACGCAGTATTTT.

In this sample, this clonotype turned up a few times. The rearrangement links TRBV10-3 to TRBJ1-2; D is undetermined. Trimming took 3 bases from V and 1 from J, leaving 18 bases between them. The CDR3 consists of 17 residues. Germline V gene data show CDR1 as ENHRY and CDR2 as SYGVKD. The CDR3 reads CAISDDSGPDFNYGYTF. DNA for the CDR3: TGTGCCATCAGTGACGACTCCGGACCGGACTTTAACTATGGCTACACCTTC.

The rearrangement links TRBV19 to TRBJ1-1; D unresolved. The germline V and J ends were trimmed by 8 bases and 0 bases, with 10 bases remaining between them. This CDR3 has 13 residues. CDR1 is LNHDA and CDR2 is SQIVND in the germline V gene (reference sequence). The CDR3 spells CASSDVMNTEAFF. The CDR3 DNA reads TGTGCCAGTTCGGACGTTATGAACACTGAAGCTTTCTTT.

This clonotype was seen at least ten times. The DNA for the CDR3 is TGTGCCATCAGTGGGAGGGGGGAGATCACAGATACGCAGTATTTT. This encodes CAISGRGEITDTQYF. The chain combines TRBV10-3 with TRBJ2-3; D tentatively fits TRBD1 or TRBD2 (6 bases each). V lost 4 bases and J lost 2, with 13 bases in between. The CDR3 is 15 amino acids. The germline V gene encodes CDR1 ENHRY and CDR2 SYGVKD.

In the case of this clonotype: A read error may be the cause here, since a much bigger clone is one base away. The CDR3 bases are TGTGCCAGCACCCTCACCCCGGGACTAGAGGCTCCTGAGCAGTCCTTC. Amino acids: CASTLTPGLEAPEQSF. The genes are TRBV11-2 and TRBJ2-1, with 8 nucleotides matching TRBD2. Germline V gives CDR1 SGHAT, CDR2 FQNNGV. The CDR3 covers 16 residues.

This chain links TRBV5-5 with TRBJ1-4, with D uncertain. The germline CDR1 and CDR2 sequences are SGHKS and YYEKEE (reference sequence). Trimming shortened V by 2 bases and J by 3 bases, and 8 bases separated the two germline ends. The CDR3 runs to 14 residues. CDR3 DNA: TGTGCCAGCAGCTTAAGGCAGTCTAATGAAAAACTGTTTTTT. Translating it yields CASSLRQSNEKLFF.

This clonotype is a singleton in its sample. The chain couples TRBV10-3 to TRBJ1-6, with no clear D. The V end was cut by 10 bases, the J end by 7 bases, with 17 bases between. The CDR3 has 14 residues. Germline V CDR1 and CDR2: ENHRY, SYGVKD. The CDR3, as DNA: TGTGCCAGCAGCCAGCGGGCCCCAAATTCACCCCTCCACTTT. It is translated as CASSQRAPNSPLHF.

This chain joins TRBV7-9 and TRBJ1-6, with D perhaps matching TRBD1 (5 bases). Trimming removed 4 bases from V and 8 bases from J, with 12 bases in between. The germline gives CDR1 SEHNR, CDR2 FQNEAQ (reference sequence). The CDR3 extends over 14 amino acids. The CDR3 DNA is TGTGCCAGCAGCTCAACCGGGACCCATTCACCCCTCCACTTT. Its translation is CASSSTGTHSPLHF. Full variable domain (remainder filled in from reference TRBV7-9 and TRBJ1-6): DTGVSQNPRHKITKRGQNVTFRCDPISEHNRLYWYRQTLGQGPEFLTYFQNEAQLEKSRLLSDRFSAERPKGSFSTLEIQRTEQGDSAMYLCASSSTGTHSPLHFGNGTRLTVT.

V usage is TRBV15 and J usage is TRBJ1-3; D gene unclear. The CDR3 totals 15 residues. Trimming stripped 0 bases from V and 0 bases from J, with 6 bases between. The germline CDR1 and CDR2 sequences are LNHNV and YYDKDF (reference sequence). The CDR3 coding sequence is TGTGCCACCAGCAGAGATTTGGCCTCTGGAAACACCATATATTTT. Its protein product is CATSRDLASGNTIYF. The full variable domain, in which reference TRBV15 and TRBJ1-3 provide the parts outside the CDR3, is DAMVIQNPRYQVTQFGKPVTLSCSQTLNHNVMYWYQQKSSQAPKLLFHYYDKDFNNEADTPDNFQSRRPNTSFCFLDIRSPGLGDTAMYLCATSRDLASGNTIYFGEGSWLTVV.

The table lists this clonotype with a count of one. The V call is TRBV11-1, the J call TRBJ2-2, with 13 bases aligning to TRBD2. J was trimmed by 2 bases and V by 3 bases; bases with no gene match: 6. CDR1 is SGHAT, CDR2 FQDESV, per germline (reference sequence). The CDR3 runs 18 residues. CDR3 bases: TGTGCCAGCAGCTTCGGGACTAGCGGGATTTTAAACACCGGGGAGCTGTTTTTT. The encoded protein is CASSFGTSGILNTGELFF. Full variable domain (outside the CDR3, taken from reference TRBV11-1 and TRBJ2-2): EAEVAQSPRYKITEKSQAVAFWCDPISGHATLYWYRQILGQGPELLVQFQDESVVDDSQLPKDRFSAERLKGVDSTLKIQPAELGDSAMYLCASSFGTSGILNTGELFFGEGSRLTVL.

This clonotype was seen a few times. V is TRBV20-1 and J is TRBJ1-1; possible D gene TRBD1, 6 bases. Germline values: CDR1 DFQATT, CDR2 SNEGSKA (reference sequence). The CDR3 is made up of 14 amino acids. Trimming removed 3 bases at V and 0 bases at J, with 11 bases between. The CDR3 sequence: CSAREGGMNTEAFF. CDR3 DNA: TGCAGTGCTAGGGAGGGGGGGATGAACACTGAAGCTTTCTTT.

There are many counts of this clonotype. The chain recombines TRBV30 with TRBJ2-7; 10 nucleotides agree with TRBD1. J gave up 2 bases and V 0 bases, and 1 base lay outside the gene matches. Germline V gives CDR1 GTSNPN, CDR2 SVGIG (reference sequence). The CDR3 runs to 14 residues. CDR3 in amino acids: CAWSVGTGAYEQYF. The CDR3 bases are TGTGCCTGGAGTGTAGGGACAGGGGCCTACGAGCAGTACTTC.

The genes are TRBV19 and TRBJ2-1; TRBD2 agrees at 11 bases. Unmatched junction bases numbered 9, after V lost 7 bases and J lost 7 bases. Germline V gene sequence: CDR1 LNHDA, CDR2 SQIVND (reference sequence). This CDR3 contains 15 residues. CDR3 in DNA: TGTGCCAGTACCACACTAGCGGGAGTGGAAAATGAGCAGTTCTTC. Encoded protein: CASTTLAGVENEQFF.

This CDR3 reads CASSTPGPGEQYF. As DNA, the CDR3 is TGTGCCAGCAGCACCCCCGGCCCGGGGGAGCAGTACTTC. The V and J genes are TRBV7-8 and TRBJ2-7; maybe TRBD2 (5 bases). The CDR3 has 13 residues. Trimming pared 5 bases from V and 7 bases from J, leaving 15 bases between. CDR1 and CDR2 (germline): SGHVS, FQNEAQ. Full variable domain (outside the CDR3, taken from reference TRBV7-8 and TRBJ2-7): GAGVSQSPRYKVAKRGQDVALRCDPISGHVSLFWYQQALGQGPEFLTYFQNEAQLDKSGLPSDRFFAERPEGSVSTLKIQRTQQEDSAVYLCASSTPGPGEQYFGPGTRLTVT.

The rearrangement joins TRBV19 to TRBJ2-1, with 12 nucleotides matching TRBD2. The V gene end was trimmed by 3 bases and the J gene end by 4 bases; junction bases not matched to a gene: 1. The germline V gene has CDR1 LNHDA and CDR2 SQIVND (reference sequence). CDR3 length: 15 amino acids. For the CDR3, the DNA is TGTGCCAGTAGTATCGGGACTAGCGGGTACAATGAGCAGTTCTTC. It translates to CASSIGTSGYNEQFF.

The chain carries TRBV5-4 and TRBJ1-2; 9 nucleotides line up with TRBD1. J lost 6 bases, V lost 1 base, and 7 bases had no gene match. CDR3 length: 15 amino acids. Germline CDR1 is SGHNT and CDR2 is YYREEE (reference sequence). The CDR3 nucleotides read TGTGCCAGCAGCTTGACTGGGACAGGGCAGCATGGCTACACCTTC. Translation gives CASSLTGTGQHGYTF.

In its sample, this clonotype was seen many times. V and J are TRBV5-4 and TRBJ1-1; D is ambiguous. The CDR3 loop spans 13 amino acids. In germline, CDR1 is SGHNT, CDR2 YYREEE (reference sequence). V shed 4 bases and J shed 2 bases, with 9 bases lying between them. The DNA of the CDR3 is TGTGCCAGCAGCCCCCGGAGTAACACTGAAGCTTTCTTT. Translated, it gives CASSPRSNTEAFF. The full variable domain, with the rest looked up from reference TRBV5-4 and TRBJ1-1, is ETGVTQSPTHLIKTRGQQVTLRCSSQSGHNTVSWYQQALGQGPQFIFQYYREEENGRGNFPPRFSGLQFPNYSSELNVNALELDDSALYLCASSPRSNTEAFFGQGTRLTVV.